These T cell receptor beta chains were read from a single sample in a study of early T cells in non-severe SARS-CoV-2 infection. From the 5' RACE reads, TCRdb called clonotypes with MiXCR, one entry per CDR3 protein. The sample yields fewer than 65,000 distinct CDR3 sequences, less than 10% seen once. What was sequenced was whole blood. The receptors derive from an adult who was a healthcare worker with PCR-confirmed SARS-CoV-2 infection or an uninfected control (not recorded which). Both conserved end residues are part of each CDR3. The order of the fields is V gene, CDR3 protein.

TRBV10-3	CAISPGDQPQYF
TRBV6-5	CASSYAQYQETQYF
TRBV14	CASSQALGWHIQYF
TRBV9	CASSVETNTGELFF
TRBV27	CASSLSRQGSPLHF
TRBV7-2	CASNLHEPEAFF
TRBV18	CASGPDTDTQYF
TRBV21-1	CASSKETERGAILYNEQFF
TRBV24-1	CATGQGTEAFF
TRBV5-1	CASSLDPTLYGYTF
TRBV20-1	CSAGGGVPEAFF
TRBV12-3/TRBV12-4	CASSFTSNQPQHF
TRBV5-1	CASTGQGLNTEAFF
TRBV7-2	CASSLGGSQETQYF
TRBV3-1	CASSHPTGAYSPLHF
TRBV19	CASQRDRGSNFEQFF
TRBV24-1	CATSDLGQKETQYF
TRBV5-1	CASSPGQTSTDTQYF
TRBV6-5	CASTQGAGQGISPLHF
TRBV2	CASSPVVRTSQYF
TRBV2	CASAAGLAGGPLLYNEQFF
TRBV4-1	CASSPGQGYSLSGNTIYF
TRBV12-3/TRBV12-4	CASRPAYPSNTEAFF
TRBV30	CAWSVRGRQANSMNTEAFF
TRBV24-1	CATSVGPEQFF
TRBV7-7	CASSGGTGGADTQYF
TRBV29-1	CSVAEVPTDTQYF
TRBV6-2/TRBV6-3	CASSSGRTTQLNEQFF
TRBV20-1	CSALPQDHEAFF
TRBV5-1	CASSRLRNEQFF
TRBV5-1	CASSYRELSTDTQYF
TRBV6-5	CASSTSGAEDTEAFF
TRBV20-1	CSATGQGAGAFF
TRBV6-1	CASSEVGRASLSYNEQFF
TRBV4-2	CASRPGAEDRLIYGYTF
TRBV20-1	CSAPGRLAGVLEDTQYF
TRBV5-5	CASSLRLDSSSPLHF
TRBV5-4	CASSPGPRQDEQFF
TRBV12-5	CASGLVLFGQGRGNTEAFF
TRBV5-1	CASSLTGTHNEQFF
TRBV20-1	CSAENGQGRQETQYF
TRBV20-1	CSARGGGHGLAGGSEETQYF
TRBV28	CASSLCCKGKISPQHF
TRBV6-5	CASSHSWGNLGEAFF
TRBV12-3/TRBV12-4	CASRGGHTIRSPLHF
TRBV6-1	CASSTSSGSYNEQFF
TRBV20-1	CSAGTTDTQYF
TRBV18	CASSPGIGGRRTDTQYF
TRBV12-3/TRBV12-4	CASSPFQETQYF
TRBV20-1	CSAPNRAPSNTEAFF
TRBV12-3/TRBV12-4	CASSSGQGSTDTQYF
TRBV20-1	CSARDEEGGNNEQFF
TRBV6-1	CASSDWRGSYNEQFF
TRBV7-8	CASSSTSGLTDTQYF
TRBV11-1	CASSERRQGYTGELFF
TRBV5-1	CASSVTSGGSGTGELFF
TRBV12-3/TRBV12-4	CASRKGTSGTQYF
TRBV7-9	CASSTQGEEAFF
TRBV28	CASSSTPTGILSQGETQYF
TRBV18	CASSPISGGSYNEQFF